This is a list of T cell receptor beta chains from one sample in a study of blood T cell repertoires in COVID-19. Generated by immunoSEQ multiplex PCR, the TCRdb table keeps only in-frame clones and is missing some. This sample carries roughly 71,000 clones, roughly 80% of them seen once, and the ten largest clones take 15% to 20%. Sequencing was performed on peripheral blood. These receptors all come from a man between 70 and 80 years old who had recovered from COVID-19. The conserved cysteine and the conserved F or W are not part of the CDR3 here.

j_call: TRBJ2-3; v_call: TRBV29-1; cdr3_aa: TFSGTGDTQY
j_call: TRBJ2-1; v_call: TRBV28; cdr3_aa: ASSTSGPPGGEQF
j_call: TRBJ2-2; v_call: TRBV5-6; cdr3_aa: ASSLYSGRYTGELF
j_call: TRBJ2-7; v_call: TRBV5-1; cdr3_aa: ASSLEDRGNEQY
j_call: TRBJ2-7; v_call: TRBV7-2; cdr3_aa: ASSLGQDPFYEQY
j_call: TRBJ2-6; v_call: TRBV5-1; cdr3_aa: ASRPGSGANVLT
j_call: TRBJ2-2; v_call: TRBV5-4; cdr3_aa: ASSLRLAAGELF
j_call: TRBJ2-3; v_call: TRBV11-2; cdr3_aa: ASSTRRFSGRASADTQY
j_call: TRBJ2-7; v_call: TRBV21-1; cdr3_aa: ASSKASYNREDYEQY
j_call: TRBJ2-2; v_call: TRBV6-5; cdr3_aa: ASSYLRGLYTGELF
j_call: TRBJ2-1; v_call: TRBV12-3/TRBV12-4; cdr3_aa: AIRLAGDEQF
j_call: TRBJ1-1; v_call: TRBV19; cdr3_aa: ASSIRGGLLVAF
j_call: TRBJ2-3; v_call: TRBV4-1; cdr3_aa: ASSQRYTQY
j_call: TRBJ2-1; v_call: TRBV19; cdr3_aa: ASSRTRNGYNEQF
j_call: TRBJ2-1; v_call: TRBV12-3/TRBV12-4; cdr3_aa: ASSQTGSEQF
j_call: TRBJ2-1; v_call: TRBV4-1; cdr3_aa: ASSTTSGSLSSYNEQF
j_call: TRBJ2-3; v_call: TRBV12-1; cdr3_aa: ASSFGHGWGRDRTTDTQY
j_call: TRBJ2-1; v_call: TRBV30; cdr3_aa: AWRGVGTGMDNEQF
j_call: TRBJ2-2; v_call: TRBV18; cdr3_aa: ASSPTGGDSGELF
j_call: TRBJ1-1; v_call: TRBV6-5; cdr3_aa: ASSLQGGTEAF
j_call: TRBJ1-4; v_call: TRBV6-5; cdr3_aa: ASSEGQLNEKLF
j_call: TRBJ2-2; v_call: TRBV5-1; cdr3_aa: ASSSPGGTGELF
j_call: TRBJ2-1; v_call: TRBV7-2; cdr3_aa: ASSLQDNEQF
j_call: TRBJ1-4; v_call: TRBV7-9; cdr3_aa: ASSLDRGKLF
j_call: TRBJ2-7; v_call: TRBV19; cdr3_aa: ASGQGSYEQY
j_call: TRBJ2-1; v_call: TRBV7-7; cdr3_aa: ASSPNYRGGEQF
j_call: TRBJ1-6; v_call: TRBV9; cdr3_aa: ASSVDEGMDSPLH
j_call: TRBJ2-5; v_call: TRBV28; cdr3_aa: ANRINQETQY
j_call: TRBJ2-3; v_call: TRBV19; cdr3_aa: ASSNPDTDTQY
j_call: TRBJ1-5; v_call: TRBV4-3; cdr3_aa: ASSQGRGSNQPQH
j_call: TRBJ2-3; v_call: TRBV7-7; cdr3_aa: ASSTGQGASTQY
j_call: TRBJ2-1; v_call: TRBV18; cdr3_aa: ASSLQGPLSYNEQF
j_call: TRBJ2-5; v_call: TRBV3-1/TRBV3-2; cdr3_aa: ASSQDQRQYEETQY
j_call: TRBJ1-2; v_call: TRBV30; cdr3_aa: ARMRQGRGYT
j_call: TRBJ2-5; v_call: TRBV29-1; cdr3_aa: SLEIDPGETQY
j_call: TRBJ1-5; v_call: TRBV19; cdr3_aa: ASSIDLVGPGQPQH
j_call: TRBJ2-7; v_call: TRBV7-9; cdr3_aa: ASSSDRASYEQY
j_call: TRBJ1-6; v_call: TRBV18; cdr3_aa: ASSPGIHNSPLH
j_call: TRBJ2-1; v_call: TRBV5-1; cdr3_aa: ASSHGTPPPAEQF
j_call: TRBJ1-5; v_call: TRBV6-1; cdr3_aa: ASSDGQGYNQPQH
j_call: TRBJ1-4; v_call: TRBV5-1; cdr3_aa: ASSLGGQTNEKLF
j_call: TRBJ2-7; v_call: TRBV6-6; cdr3_aa: ASRNGGGTYEQY
j_call: TRBJ2-7; v_call: TRBV12-3/TRBV12-4; cdr3_aa: ASSLETGYEQY
j_call: TRBJ1-2; v_call: TRBV4-1; cdr3_aa: ASSQGVSYT
j_call: TRBJ1-4; v_call: TRBV7-9; cdr3_aa: ASSPRLATNEKLF
j_call: TRBJ2-3; v_call: TRBV18; cdr3_aa: ASSPAVSTDTQY
j_call: TRBJ2-7; v_call: TRBV29-1; cdr3_aa: SVEARPGLGSFEQY
j_call: TRBJ2-3; v_call: TRBV9; cdr3_aa: ASSVAPPGGPSDTQY
j_call: TRBJ2-3; v_call: TRBV7-8; cdr3_aa: ASSLNSGIYTQY
j_call: TRBJ1-1; v_call: TRBV7-9; cdr3_aa: ASSLEETGSEAF
j_call: TRBJ2-1; v_call: TRBV15; cdr3_aa: ATSRDLGDNEQF
j_call: TRBJ1-4; v_call: TRBV5-6; cdr3_aa: ASSADRDVREKLF
j_call: TRBJ1-4; v_call: TRBV4-3; cdr3_aa: ASSQGGQGAVYEKLF
j_call: TRBJ1-1; v_call: TRBV19; cdr3_aa: ASSLEGATEAF
j_call: TRBJ1-2; v_call: TRBV12-3/TRBV12-4; cdr3_aa: ASRVGAGYGYT
j_call: TRBJ1-4; v_call: TRBV9; cdr3_aa: ASSAQGATNEKLF
j_call: TRBJ2-2; v_call: TRBV6-1; cdr3_aa: ASSEAWGPGELF